These 5 T cell receptor beta chains came from one sample sequenced in a study of T cells in Graves' hyperthyroidism and ophthalmopathy. The CDR3 regions of TCR beta were amplified from RNA transcripts. With the HTBI primer set, the TCR CDR3 went through a first round of RT-PCR. TCRdb called the multiplex PCR reads again in MiXCR, with one record for every CDR3 protein. The data contain about 610,000 distinct CDR3 sequences, 14% to 15% of them seen just once; the ten biggest clones take up 3.5% to 4.5%. Sequencing used blood. The receptors stem from a woman aged 35 to 49 with Graves' ophthalmopathy.

This clonotype has only a few counts. This chain links TRBV14 with TRBJ1-2, with D unclear. This CDR3 has 19 amino acids. The V and J ends lost 3 bases and 0 bases respectively, with 23 bases between them. In germline, CDR1 is SGHDN, CDR2 FVKESK. CDR3 sequence (DNA): TGTGCCAGCAGCCACGGAGAGTGGTCAGGAGCCATTCCTAACTATGGCTACACCTTC. Its protein product is CASSHGEWSGAIPNYGYTF.

This clonotype was observed at least ten times. The chain couples TRBV27 to TRBJ2-5; TRBD2 aligns across 7 bases. The V gene's germline CDR1 is MNHEY and CDR2 SMNVEV (reference sequence). The ends lost 6 bases at V and 2 bases at J; junction bases unmatched: 12. This CDR3 region has 16 residues. The CDR3 DNA reads as TGTGCCAGCAGCCCTGCTAGCGGTAACTTACAAGAGACCCAGTACTTC. Amino acids: CASSPASGNLQETQYF.

The sample holds many counts of this clonotype. This sequence joins TRBV30 and TRBJ1-1; 8 nucleotides line up with TRBD1. J was trimmed by 10 bases and V by 0 bases; bases with no gene match: 10. This CDR3 contains 14 residues. CDR1 is GTSNPN, CDR2 SVGIG, per germline (reference sequence). The CDR3 protein is CAWSVPDRGGSAFF. CDR3 bases: TGTGCCTGGAGTGTACCAGACAGGGGAGGATCAGCTTTCTTT.

There are many counts of this clonotype. V gene TRBV6-2 or TRBV6-3 combines with J gene TRBJ1-2, with 8 bases fitting TRBD1. The V segment lost 6 bases and the J segment 8 bases; nucleotides outside the gene matches: 5. Per the germline V gene, CDR1 is MNHEY and CDR2 is SVGEGT. CDR3 length: 12 residues. The CDR3 reads CASSWTGFGYTF. The CDR3 bases are TGTGCCAGCAGCTGGACAGGGTTCGGCTACACCTTC.

This clonotype was seen many times. V usage is TRBV6-1 and J usage is TRBJ2-7; 10 bases map to TRBD2. CDR1 MNHNS and CDR2 SASEGT come from the germline V gene. This CDR3 contains 13 residues. Germline trimming cut 6 bases from V and 6 bases from J; bases unmatched to any gene: 5. Here the CDR3 DNA reads TGTGCCAGCAGGACAGTAGCGGGAGGCGAGCAGTACTTC. Protein product: CASRTVAGGEQYF.